A single sample gave rise to the 23 T cell receptor beta chains below, sequenced in a study of cytomegalovirus exposure and HLA in healthy donors (dated by TCRdb to the late 2010s). The library was generated by the immunoSEQ multiplex PCR assay. For the multiplex PCR, a mixture combining 60 forward primers for TCR Vbeta segments and 13 reverse primers for TCR Jbeta segments was used. The table was pulled from immuneACCESS by TCRdb, which kept in-frame rearrangements only. Such tables lose some clones; where checked, under half of the loss comes from unresolved V genes, and the rest has no known cause. Present in this sample are about 95,000 clones, nearly 70% of which were seen just once. The biggest ten clones account for over 13% of the sample. Sequencing was performed on PBMCs. The receptor set was obtained from a woman aged 45 to 65 in good health and CMV-seropositive.

The chain couples TRBV7-3 to TRBJ2-1, with 11 nucleotides matching TRBD2. Germline values: CDR1 SGHTA, CDR2 FQGTGA. Trimming removed 4 bases from V and 7 bases from J; junction bases left unmatched: 3. The CDR3 length is 14 residues. Here the CDR3 reads CASSSGLAVNEQFF. In DNA form, the CDR3 reads TGTGCCAGCAGCTCGGGACTAGCGGTTAATGAGCAGTTCTTC.

This clone is a singleton in its sample. CDR3 in amino acids: CASSTGTGGGRGDTEAFF. The DNA of the CDR3 is TGTGCCAGCAGTACCGGGACAGGGGGGGGCCGGGGTGACACTGAAGCTTTCTTT. The chain combines TRBV28 with TRBJ1-1, with 11 bases fitting TRBD1. V was pared by 5 bases and J by 3 bases, with 14 bases of the junction left unmatched. Germline CDR1 reads MDHEN; CDR2 reads SYDVKM. The CDR3 is 18 amino acids.

This chain connects TRBV6-5 to TRBJ2-1; D possibly corresponds to TRBD2 (5 bases). Germline CDR1 MNHEY, CDR2 SVGAGI. This CDR3 spans 16 amino acids. Trimming removed 1 base at V and 7 bases at J, with 17 bases between. CDR3 coding DNA: TGTGCCAGCAGTTACTTCGGGGATCTGGCCGCAAATGAGCAGTTCTTC. It specifies CASSYFGDLAANEQFF.

A note on this clone: Other DNA sequences from this sample encode an identical CDR3 as well. The chain joins TRBV28 to TRBJ2-1; 9 positions match TRBD2. Germline loops: CDR1 MDHEN, CDR2 SYDVKM. The CDR3 has 14 amino acids. V trimming: 5 bases; J trimming: 3 bases; junction bases outside the gene matches: 2. The CDR3 reads CASSNSGSYNEQFF. The CDR3 nucleotides are TGTGCCAGCAGTAATAGCGGGAGCTACAATGAGCAGTTCTTC.

This clone was observed a single time. This sequence joins TRBV5-5 and TRBJ2-2; D possibly corresponds to TRBD1 (5 bases). The CDR3 is made up of 15 amino acids. Trimming cost V 2 bases and J 6 bases, with 14 bases left between them. Germline V gene sequence: CDR1 SGHKS, CDR2 YYEKEE (reference sequence). CDR3 nucleotide sequence: TGTGCCAGCAGCTTCTCAGGGATCTCGCCCGGGGAGCTGTTTTTT. Residues: CASSFSGISPGELFF.

The chain links TRBV11-2 to TRBJ1-1, with D perhaps TRBD1 (5 bases). CDR3 size: 14 residues. Germline V gene sequence: CDR1 SGHAT, CDR2 FQNNGV. V dropped 5 bases and J dropped 0 bases, with 10 bases sitting between them. The CDR3 DNA reads as TGTGCCAGCAGCGCTCTACAGGTGAACACTGAAGCTTTCTTT. It yields the protein CASSALQVNTEAFF.

The chain has TRBV5-1 and TRBJ2-5; 8 positions agree with TRBD2. TRBJ2-7 matches the DNA end more closely, so the J call is doubtful. The CDR3 is 17 residues long. Germline assignment: CDR1 SGHRS and CDR2 YFSETQ. CDR3 region: CASSLAGRGLDPSEQYF. In DNA, the CDR3 is TGCGCCAGCAGCTTGGCTGGGAGGGGACTAGACCCGAGCGAGCAGTACTTC.

This chain links TRBV19 with TRBJ1-2; D possibly corresponds to TRBD1 (6 bases). CDR1 is LNHDA and CDR2 is SQIVND in the germline V gene (reference sequence). CDR3 size: 14 residues. Trimming took off 5 bases at V and 6 bases at J, with 16 bases between the two ends. The CDR3 nucleotides read TGTGCCAGTAGTCTGGGTTTCCAGGGGAATGGCTACACCTTC. Its protein is CASSLGFQGNGYTF.

This clone was seen a handful of times. CDR3 protein: CASSEGLAVVYEQYF. The CDR3 DNA reads as TGTGCCAGCAGTGAAGGACTAGCGGTAGTCTACGAGCAGTACTTC. V usage is TRBV6-1 and J usage is TRBJ2-5, with 9 bases that match TRBD2. The DNA end is more similar to TRBJ2-7, so the J call may be wrong. CDR1 and CDR2 from the germline V gene are MNHNS and SASEGT. The CDR3 sequence is 15 residues long.

This clone was detected a few times. V is TRBV7-9 and J is TRBJ1-2, with 7 bases fitting TRBD1. Germline trimming cut 5 bases from V and 6 bases from J; bases unmatched to any gene: 3. The CDR3 length is 12 residues. Germline loops: CDR1 SEHNR, CDR2 FQNEAQ (reference sequence). Here the CDR3 reads CASSDRANGYTF. Written as DNA, the CDR3 is TGTGCCAGCAGCGACAGGGCGAATGGCTACACCTTC.

This clone was counted only a few times. The genes are TRBV2 and TRBJ2-7; TRBD2 is a possible D gene (5 bases). The germline V gene encodes CDR1 SNHLY and CDR2 FYNNEI. Trimming left V 7 bases short and J 6 bases short, with 16 bases between. The length of the CDR3 is 13 residues. CDR3 coding DNA: TGTGCCAGCACTCAGGAACTAGTCTCCGAGCAGTACTTC. This encodes CASTQELVSEQYF.

V gene TRBV11-2 combines with J gene TRBJ2-1; D might be TRBD2 (6 bases). The CDR3 covers 13 residues. CDR1 is SGHAT, CDR2 FQNNGV, per germline. The germline V and J ends were trimmed by 1 base and 8 bases, with 9 bases remaining between them. The CDR3 DNA sequence: TGTGCCAGCAGCTTAGGGGGGGTTGATGAGCAGTTCTTC. This codes for CASSLGGVDEQFF.

This clone was seen only once. V is TRBV7-6 and J is TRBJ2-5; unclear D gene. The CDR3 consists of 14 residues. The ends were cut back, 0 bases at V and 2 bases at J, with 7 bases in the middle. Germline CDR1 SGHVS, CDR2 FNYEAQ. The CDR3 here is CASSLAGSQETQYF. The CDR3 DNA reads as TGTGCCAGCAGCTTAGCTGGCAGTCAAGAGACCCAGTACTTC.

V usage is TRBV5-1 and J usage is TRBJ2-3; D uncertain. CDR1 is SGHRS, CDR2 YFSETQ, per germline. The CDR3 sequence is 15 residues long. Trimming removed 7 bases at V and 0 bases at J, with 15 bases between. This chain's CDR3 is CASHHRGGSTDTQYF. CDR3 nucleotide sequence: TGCGCCAGCCACCACCGCGGCGGTAGCACAGATACGCAGTATTTT.

The genes are TRBV5-6 and TRBJ2-2; a possible D gene is TRBD1 (5 bases). This CDR3 is built from 16 residues. Trimming left V 4 bases short and J 4 bases short, with 17 bases between. Germline assignment: CDR1 SGHDT and CDR2 YYEEEE. DNA for the CDR3: TGTGCCAGCAGCGACTCCCTCCCTGGGGCCACCGGGGAGCTGTTTTTT. Translating it yields CASSDSLPGATGELFF.

The gene calls are TRBV27 and TRBJ1-2, with 8 bases that match TRBD1. V was pared by 6 bases and J by 8 bases, with 14 bases of the junction left unmatched. CDR3 length equals 15 residues. In germline, CDR1 is MNHEY, CDR2 SMNVEV (reference sequence). In DNA form, the CDR3 reads TGTGCCAGCAGCCCCCTGGGACAGGTAGAGAAAGGCTACACCTTC. Its translation: CASSPLGQVEKGYTF.

This chain uses TRBV11-2 with TRBJ1-4; tentatively, D is TRBD1 (5 bases). The V and J ends lost 4 bases and 5 bases respectively, with 11 bases between them. The CDR3 has 14 residues. Germline CDR1 and CDR2: SGHAT and FQNNGV. CDR3 protein: CASSWGVQNEKLFF. The CDR3, as DNA: TGTGCCAGCAGCTGGGGGGTCCAGAATGAAAAACTGTTTTTT.

The chain combines TRBV5-6 with TRBJ2-1, with D tentatively TRBD1 (5 bases). Trimming removed 4 bases at V and 4 bases at J, with 15 bases between. This CDR3 spans 15 amino acids. The germline gives CDR1 SGHDT, CDR2 YYEEEE. For the CDR3, the DNA is TGTGCCAGCAGCCCTAGAAGGGGAACATACAATGAGCAGTTCTTC. Translation: CASSPRRGTYNEQFF.

The chain recombines TRBV28 with TRBJ1-5; 7 nucleotides match TRBD1. V gave up 5 bases and J gave up 5 bases; unmatched junction bases: 6. The CDR3 contains 14 residues. Looked up from germline, CDR1 is MDHEN and CDR2 is SYDVKM. The CDR3 spells CASSKNRGDQPQHF. The CDR3 coding sequence is TGTGCCAGCAGTAAAAACAGGGGCGATCAGCCCCAGCATTTT.

V and J are TRBV5-4 and TRBJ2-3, with TRBD1 as a possible D gene (7 bases). The CDR3 is 15 residues long. V lost 4 bases, J lost 1 base, and 13 bases lay in between. CDR1 SGHNT and CDR2 YYREEE come from the germline V gene (reference sequence). DNA of the CDR3: TGTGCCAGCAGCCTGCGGGACAGTGGCACAGATACGCAGTATTTT. Its translation is CASSLRDSGTDTQYF.

The V gene is TRBV27, the J gene TRBJ2-6; the D is unclear. Trimming left V 3 bases short and J 1 base short, with 4 bases between. Germline V lookup: CDR1 MNHEY, CDR2 SMNVEV (reference sequence). This CDR3 comprises 14 residues. The CDR3 spells CASSFFSGANVLTF. The DNA of the CDR3 is TGTGCCAGCAGTTTCTTTTCTGGGGCCAACGTCCTGACTTTC. Combining the CDR3 with reference TRBV27 and TRBJ2-6 gives the whole variable domain EAQVTQNPRYLITVTGKKLTVTCSQNMNHEYMSWYRQDPGLGLRQIYYSMNVEVTDKGDVPEGYKVSRKEKRNFPLILESPSPNQTSLYFCASSFFSGANVLTFGAGSRLTVL.

The rearrangement links TRBV5-1 to TRBJ2-7; 7 bases are a match to TRBD2. In germline, CDR1 is SGHRS, CDR2 YFSETQ. V lost 5 bases to trimming and J lost 3 bases; unmatched junction nucleotides: 11. This CDR3 contains 15 residues. The CDR3 bases are TGCGCCAGCAGATCCCTAGAGCGGGACTACTACGAGCAGTACTTC. As protein: CASRSLERDYYEQYF.

This sequence joins TRBV18 and TRBJ2-1; D perhaps matches TRBD1 (6 bases). CDR1 and CDR2 from the germline V gene are KGHSH and LQKENI. V shed 5 bases and J shed 9 bases, with 14 bases lying between them. CDR3 size: 13 residues. CDR3 sequence: CASSLTGYSEQFF. CDR3 nucleotide sequence: TGTGCCAGCTCATTAACAGGGTATTCTGAGCAGTTCTTC. The full variable domain, rest sourced from reference TRBV18 and TRBJ2-1, is NAGVMQNPRHLVRRRGQEARLRCSPMKGHSHVYWYRQLPEEGLKFMVYLQKENIIDESGMPKERFSAEFPKEGPSILRIQQVVRGDSAAYFCASSLTGYSEQFFGPGTRLTVL.